The 2 T cell receptor beta chains given below trace back to one sample, sequenced in a study of T cells in women clearing cervical HPV infection. The method was immunoSEQ multiplex PCR; TCRdb's version includes in-frame clones alone and lacks a portion of them. Recorded here are roughly 34,000 clones; the top ten clones represent less than 9.5%. Material for sequencing was blood buffy coat. The receptors were sampled from a woman between 18 and 70 years old with a cervical HPV16 infection that either progressed to CIN3+ or cleared (not recorded which).

Comment on this clone: The CDR3 is cut off 3 residues early in the read; its end comes from the germline J gene. The J gene is TRBJ2-7, the V gene TRBV20-1, with 7 bases identical to TRBD1. The CDR3 contains 14 residues. The V gene end was trimmed by 5 bases and the J gene end by 0 bases; junction bases not matched to a gene: 7. Per germline, CDR1 DFQATT and CDR2 SNEGSKA (reference sequence). The DNA read from the CDR3 is TGCAGTGCTCTCCGGGACAGCAGCTCCTACGAG. Translated: CSALRDSSSYE. The whole CDR3 region reads CSALRDSSSYEQYF.

On this clone: The CDR3 extends 3 residues past the end of the read, so its final part is completed from the germline J gene. The chain combines TRBV12-3 or TRBV12-4 with TRBJ1-5; no definite D call. The CDR3 is made up of 15 amino acids. With 0 bases removed from V and 8 bases from J, the gap between germline ends came to 14 bases. The covered CDR3 bases are TGTGCCAGCAGTTTAGCAGACCGTTATAGGGAGCCC. This encodes CASSLADRYREP. The CDR3, in full, reads CASSLADRYREPQHF.